What follows are 14 T cell receptor beta chains derived from one specimen sequenced in a study of T cells in Graves' hyperthyroidism and ophthalmopathy. RNA transcripts served as the template for amplifying TCR beta CDR3 regions. The HTBI primer set drove a first-round RT-PCR of the TCR CDR3. TCRdb ran MiXCR on the multiplex PCR reads and lists one entry per CDR3 protein. The sample has around 720,000 distinct CDR3 sequences; roughly 32% are singletons. Sequencing was carried out using blood. The receptor source for this set is a woman between 35 and 50 years old with Graves' hyperthyroidism.

The rearrangement joins TRBV19 to TRBJ2-2; 9 bases fit TRBD2. CDR3 length equals 14 residues. Germline V lookup: CDR1 LNHDA, CDR2 SQIVND (reference sequence). Trimming cost V 8 bases and J 7 bases; bases outside gene matches: 8. CDR3 DNA sequence: TGTGCCAGTGCACAGGGACTAGCCGTCGGGGAGCTGTTTTTT. Residues: CASAQGLAVGELFF.

This clonotype has more than one count but fewer than ten. CDR3 DNA: TGTGCCAGTAGTACCGACGGGGGGGTCACTGAAGCTTTCTTT. Its protein is CASSTDGGVTEAFF. The V and J genes are TRBV19 and TRBJ1-1; D is possibly TRBD1 (5 bases). V was pared by 4 bases and J by 4 bases, with 13 bases between. Germline V gene data show CDR1 as LNHDA and CDR2 as SQIVND (reference sequence). The CDR3 has 14 residues.

J is TRBJ2-2 and V is TRBV20-1, with D unclear. Germline V gene sequence: CDR1 DFQATT, CDR2 SNEGSKA (reference sequence). This CDR3 is built from 9 residues. V lost 2 bases, J lost 13 bases, and 5 bases lay in between. As DNA, the CDR3 is TGCAGTGCTAGATGGGGGCTGTTTTTT. Translation: CSARWGLFF.

This clonotype was counted at least ten times. The V gene is TRBV7-6, the J gene TRBJ2-5; TRBD2 is a possible D gene (6 bases). The V and J ends lost 6 bases and 1 base respectively, with 18 bases between them. The CDR3 is made up of 16 amino acids. Germline lookup yields CDR1 SGHVS and CDR2 FNYEAQ. CDR3 residues: CASRLTGLPVQETQYF. DNA for the CDR3: TGTGCCAGCAGGCTTACGGGACTCCCGGTCCAAGAGACCCAGTACTTC.

There are many counts of this clonotype. The chain couples TRBV10-3 to TRBJ1-6; D is unclear. Germline lookup yields CDR1 ENHRY and CDR2 SYGVKD. Trimming pared 6 bases from V and 10 bases from J, leaving 10 bases between. There are 12 residues in the CDR3. CDR3 DNA sequence: TGTGCCATCAGGACGTCGGGGTCACCCCTCCACTTT. It encodes CAIRTSGSPLHF.

The chain uses TRBV7-9 and TRBJ2-7; 9 bases align to TRBD1. V shed 3 bases and J 2 bases; nucleotides not matched to a gene: 14. This CDR3 has 18 amino acids. Germline V CDR1 and CDR2: SEHNR, FQNEAQ (reference sequence). The CDR3: CASSLSTNRDRDPYEQYF. As DNA, the CDR3 is TGTGCCAGCAGCTTGTCAACTAACCGGGACAGGGACCCCTACGAGCAGTACTTC.

Only a few counts were recorded for this clonotype. This chain joins TRBV4-3 and TRBJ1-4; 7 bases line up with TRBD1. CDR1 LGHNA and CDR2 YSLEER come from the germline V gene. This CDR3 has 15 residues. The ends lost 0 bases at V and 4 bases at J; junction bases unmatched: 2. The chain's CDR3 is CASSQETGLNEKLFF. In DNA form, the CDR3 reads TGCGCCAGCAGCCAAGAGACAGGGCTTAATGAAAAACTGTTTTTT.

For this clonotype: Lacking the conserved final phenylalanine or tryptophan, this CDR3 likely reflects a read error. The gene calls are TRBV19 and TRBJ1-2, with TRBD1 matching 7 bases. CDR1 is LNHDA, CDR2 SQIVND, per germline (reference sequence). The CDR3 has 16 amino acids. The V and J ends lost 6 bases and 3 bases, in that order; junction bases with no gene match: 13. CDR3 loop: CASSATGKKRDYGYTL. The DNA for the CDR3 is TGTGCCAGTAGCGCGACAGGGAAAAAGCGGGACTATGGCTACACCTTA.

This clonotype was counted a single time. No conserved phenylalanine or tryptophan ends this CDR3, so it is likely a read error. The chain is built from TRBV6-5 and TRBJ1-5; D uncertain. CDR1 is MNHEY, CDR2 SVGAGI, per germline. V lost 4 bases, J lost 2 bases, and 15 bases lay in between. The CDR3 is made up of 16 amino acids. CDR3 DNA: TGTGCCAGCAGTTTATTGAAGACTCCTGGCAATCAGCCCCAGCATCTT. This codes for CASSLLKTPGNQPQHL.

The genes are TRBV10-3 and TRBJ2-7; 10 bases match TRBD1. The J call may be incorrect, as the DNA end agrees better with TRBJ2-1. There are 16 residues in the CDR3. Germline assignment: CDR1 ENHRY and CDR2 SYGVKD. The CDR3 reads CAISENRGQGWNEQFF. In DNA, the CDR3 is TGTGCCATCAGTGAGAATAGGGGACAGGGGTGGAATGAGCAGTTCTTC.

This clonotype has just a few counts. This chain uses TRBV4-1 with TRBJ1-2; 12 bases are shared with TRBD1. The V segment lost 1 base and the J segment 6 bases; nucleotides outside the gene matches: 9. The CDR3 has 17 amino acids. Per the germline V gene, CDR1 is MGHRA and CDR2 is YSYEKL. CDR3 DNA: TGCGCCAGCAGCCAAGGATTCACCGGGACAGGGGGCGATGGCTACACCTTC. Translation gives CASSQGFTGTGGDGYTF.

This clonotype has only a few counts. This chain links TRBV24-1 with TRBJ2-7; 8 nucleotides line up with TRBD1. V gave up 11 bases and J gave up 0 bases; unmatched junction bases: 11. Germline V CDR1 and CDR2: KGHDR, SFDVKD. This CDR3 has 15 amino acids. CDR3 nucleotides: TGTGCCAGCAGGGGGCCGACTCCAGACTCCTACGAGCAGTACTTC. This translates into CASRGPTPDSYEQYF.

The V gene is TRBV7-2, the J gene TRBJ1-3; D is uncertain. The V end lost 5 bases, the J end lost 2 bases, and 13 bases lay between the germline ends. The CDR3 has 15 residues. The germline V gene has CDR1 SGHTA and CDR2 FQGNSA. CDR3 sequence reads: CASSLAPAAGNTIYF. CDR3 nucleotide sequence: TGTGCCAGCAGCCTCGCTCCGGCGGCTGGAAACACCATATATTTT. The entire variable domain, with the rest obtained from reference TRBV7-2 and TRBJ1-3, is as follows: GAGVSQSPSNKVTEKGKDVELRCDPISGHTALYWYRQSLGQGLEFLIYFQGNSAPDKSGLPSDRFSAERTGGSVSTLTIQRTQQEDSAVYLCASSLAPAAGNTIYFGEGSWLTVV.

The V and J genes are TRBV5-4 and TRBJ1-2; D not certain. CDR3 size: 12 residues. Germline V gene data show CDR1 as SGHNT and CDR2 as YYREEE (reference sequence). V dropped 4 bases and J dropped 4 bases, with 8 bases sitting between them. CDR3 in amino acids: CASSTTTYGYTF. The CDR3 DNA is TGTGCCAGCAGCACGACCACCTATGGCTACACCTTC.